One and the same sample provided the 15 T cell receptor beta chains below, sequenced in a study of CXCR3-negative and CXCR3-positive naive CD8 T cells. The TRB cDNA libraries were prepared by 5' RACE with UMI labels. One entry per CDR3 protein, without DNA, is what TCRdb gives after re-calling the 5' RACE reads. Its listing shows 100,000 to 150,000 distinct CDR3 sequences. Sequencing was done on a sample of naive CXCR3- CD8+ T cells from blood. Subset reported: CD45RO-CCR7+CD27+CD95- naive CD8+ T cells lacking CXCR3 (TNR3-). These receptors all stem from a human donor in good health. Some clones in this sample may be carry-over from other donors' samples.

CDR3 region: CATSRDPSGGPEDTQYF. This chain uses TRBV15 with TRBJ2-3. The germline CDR1 and CDR2 sequences are LNHNV and YYDKDF (reference sequence). The CDR3 consists of 17 residues. Full variable domain (missing parts from reference TRBV15 and TRBJ2-3): DAMVIQNPRYQVTQFGKPVTLSCSQTLNHNVMYWYQQKSSQAPKLLFHYYDKDFNNEADTPDNFQSRRPNTSFCFLDIRSPGLGDTAMYLCATSRDPSGGPEDTQYFGPGTRLTVL.

The chain carries TRBV12-3 or TRBV12-4 and TRBJ2-2; without DNA, the TCRdb call of TRBD2 cannot be checked. The CDR3 runs 15 residues. This chain's CDR3 is CASSLLLAGTGELFF.

The V call is TRBV29-1, the J call TRBJ2-1; TCRdb reports TRBD1, a call that lacks DNA to check it against. CDR3 length equals 17 residues. Germline V gene sequence: CDR1 SQVTM, CDR2 ANQGSEA. CDR3 loop: CSVEDQGASKAGNEQFF.

The rearrangement uses TRBV9 and TRBJ2-7; the TRBD2 assignment by TCRdb is unverifiable without DNA. Germline V CDR1 and CDR2: SGDLS, YYNGEE. The CDR3 length is 13 residues. CDR3 residues: CASSSGLTYEQYF.

V and J are TRBV20-1 and TRBJ2-7; TCRdb proposes TRBD2, but this gene call is untestable without DNA. Germline V gene sequence: CDR1 DFQATT, CDR2 SNEGSKA (reference sequence). This CDR3 has 16 residues. CDR3 residues: CSARVAWSSGSYEQYF.

The chain uses TRBV19 and TRBJ1-1. Germline lookup yields CDR1 LNHDA and CDR2 SQIVND (reference sequence). The CDR3 has 14 residues. The CDR3 region is CASNIARPNTEAFF.

The chain has TRBV29-1 and TRBJ1-2; the D call from TCRdb, TRBD1, cannot be confirmed without DNA. Germline V gene data show CDR1 as SQVTM and CDR2 as ANQGSEA. The CDR3 is 13 amino acids. This chain's CDR3 is CSVASGTSYGYTF.

V and J are TRBV12-3 or TRBV12-4 and TRBJ2-7. CDR3 length: 16 amino acids. CDR3 amino acids: CAGEPDGRKTYYEQYF.

J is TRBJ2-7 and V is TRBV28; the TCRdb call, TRBD2, lacks DNA for checking. This CDR3 spans 17 amino acids. Germline CDR1 and CDR2: MDHEN and SYDVKM. The CDR3 reads CASSPGTSGGSSYEQYF.

The chain recombines TRBV28 with TRBJ2-2; TCRdb reports TRBD1, a call that lacks DNA to check it against. The length of the CDR3 is 13 residues. Germline CDR1 and CDR2: MDHEN and SYDVKM. CDR3 sequence reads: CASSPTGAGELFF.

This sequence joins TRBV5-1 and TRBJ2-5; no DNA is available, so the TRBD1 call from TCRdb remains unchecked. The germline gives CDR1 SGHRS, CDR2 YFSETQ. This CDR3 comprises 15 residues. CDR3 amino acids: CASSFRTGRQETQYF.

The chain recombines TRBV18 with TRBJ2-1; TCRdb returns TRBD2, unconfirmable since there is no DNA. This CDR3 contains 14 residues. CDR1 is KGHSH and CDR2 is LQKENI in the germline V gene. The CDR3 reads CASSPGTSGREQFF. Using reference TRBV18 and TRBJ2-1 for the parts outside the CDR3, the full variable domain is NAGVMQNPRHLVRRRGQEARLRCSPMKGHSHVYWYRQLPEEGLKFMVYLQKENIIDESGMPKERFSAEFPKEGPSILRIQQVVRGDSAAYFCASSPGTSGREQFFGPGTRLTVL.

The V gene is TRBV5-1, the J gene TRBJ2-1. The CDR3 consists of 14 residues. Germline V gene data show CDR1 as SGHRS and CDR2 as YFSETQ. CDR3 protein: CASSLFLGSNEQFF.

The chain joins TRBV6-6 to TRBJ2-7; TCRdb calls TRBD2, which cannot be checked without DNA. The length of the CDR3 is 15 residues. Germline V gives CDR1 MNHNY, CDR2 SVGAGI (reference sequence). The CDR3 spells CASSPPLAASYEQYF.

The rearrangement uses TRBV29-1 and TRBJ2-1; TCRdb proposes TRBD2, but this gene call is untestable without DNA. The CDR3 totals 13 residues. Germline-derived CDR1 and CDR2 are SQVTM and ANQGSEA. CDR3 sequence reads: CSLRDLRSNEQFF.